The 2 T cell receptor beta chains given below trace back to one sample, sequenced in a study of T cell responses to AZD1222 COVID-19 vaccine. Using immunoSEQ multiplex PCR, the repertoire was profiled, and TCRdb retains in-frame clones only, with some absent. Among 150,000 to 200,000 clones, around 94% were seen once, and the ten largest hold more than 0.8%. The sample in question was peripheral blood, obtained on day 0 of AZD1222 vaccination. The origin of the receptors is an adult in good health.

The chain recombines TRBV7-2 with TRBJ2-7, with D perhaps matching TRBD1 or TRBD2 (6 bases each). CDR1 is SGHTA, CDR2 FQGNSA, per germline. The V and J ends lost 1 base and 3 bases respectively, with 13 bases between them. This CDR3 has 15 residues. The DNA of the CDR3 is TGTGCCAGCAGCTTAGGGGGGGCTCTAGTCTACGAGCAGTACTTC. Its translation is CASSLGGALVYEQYF.

CDR3 amino acids: CASSPGIRTDRGVPYEQYF. The CDR3, as DNA: TGTGCCAGCAGCCCTGGTATACGAACCGACAGGGGAGTCCCCTACGAGCAGTACTTC. The J gene is TRBJ2-7, the V gene TRBV28; TRBD1 aligns across 8 bases. V shed 6 bases, J shed 2 bases, and the junction held 21 bases outside the gene matches. Germline-derived CDR1 and CDR2 are MDHEN and SYDVKM. The CDR3 spans 19 residues.